This TCR beta chain was observed in a study of T cells after yellow fever vaccination. V gave up 6 bases and J gave up 8 bases, with 11 bases separating them. The germline CDR1 and CDR2 sequences are MNHEY and SVGAGI. There are 12 residues in the CDR3. It was through 5'RACE template switching that TCR cDNA was made, with a universal primer site and UMIs added. TCRdb reprocessed the 5' RACE reads via MiXCR and lists one record per CDR3 protein. The sample contains under 350,000 distinct CDR3 sequences, about 4% of which appear only once. Study results and caveats: Booster samples showed a return of most primary-vaccination clones (roughly 96% CD4, 88% CD8). Contaminants from the bulk population, in the form of abundant clonotypes, could be found in FACS-sorted repertoires. Just a small share of clonotypes turned up in the CD4 compartment as well as the CD8 compartment.

Note on this clonotype: Its target is not known.

This receptor was identified in a man younger than 30 who received the YFV17D yellow fever vaccine. The V and J genes are TRBV6-5 and TRBJ2-1, with D uncertain. The specimen was PBMCs, collected 5 days after the yellow fever booster vaccination. CDR3 sequence reads: CASRRLNHEQFF. As DNA, the CDR3 is TGTGCCAGCAGGAGACTGAACCATGAGCAGTTCTTC.